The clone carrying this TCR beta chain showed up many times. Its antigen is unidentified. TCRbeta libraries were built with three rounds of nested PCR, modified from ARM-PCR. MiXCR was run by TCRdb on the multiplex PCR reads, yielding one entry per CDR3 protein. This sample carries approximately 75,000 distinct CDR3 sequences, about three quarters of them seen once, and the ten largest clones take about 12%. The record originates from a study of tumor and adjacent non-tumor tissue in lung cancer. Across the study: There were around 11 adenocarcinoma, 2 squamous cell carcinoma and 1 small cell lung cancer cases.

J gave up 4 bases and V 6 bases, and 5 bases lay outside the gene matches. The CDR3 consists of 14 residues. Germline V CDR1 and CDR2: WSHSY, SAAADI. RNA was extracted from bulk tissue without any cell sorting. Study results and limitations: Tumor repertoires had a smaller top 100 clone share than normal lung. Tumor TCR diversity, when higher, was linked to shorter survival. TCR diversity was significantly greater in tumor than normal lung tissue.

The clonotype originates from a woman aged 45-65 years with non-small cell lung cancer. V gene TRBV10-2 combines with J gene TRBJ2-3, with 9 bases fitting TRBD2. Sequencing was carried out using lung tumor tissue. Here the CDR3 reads CASSDIAGADTQYF. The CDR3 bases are TGCGCCAGCAGCGATATAGCGGGGGCAGATACGCAGTATTTT.